This T cell receptor beta chain was identified during a study of human CD8 memory T cell subsets. From duplicate vials of 150,000 sorted CD8+ T cells per subset, RNA was isolated. Comment on this clonotype: The antigen remains unidentified.

Study-level results: There was only minimal overlap between the repertoires of stem-like memory and precursor exhausted T cells.

It was UMI-labeled 5' RACE by which the TCR beta libraries were made. Reanalyzing the 5' RACE reads, TCRdb keeps one entry per CDR3 protein, without DNA. This sample's clone table lists about 6,200 distinct CDR3 sequences. This CDR3 is built from 17 residues. CDR1 MDHEN and CDR2 SYDVKM come from the germline V gene. This sequence was found in a human donor in good health. Sequences were obtained from CD8+ effector memory T cells (TEM) sorted from PBMCs. Subset reported: effector memory CD8 T cells, CCR7- CD45RO+ CD95+. V and J are TRBV28 and TRBJ2-7; TCRdb's assignment of TRBD2 cannot be checked, as there is no DNA. CDR3 protein: CASSLSGLAGGFYEQYF. Based on the CDR3 plus reference TRBV28 and TRBJ2-7, the full variable domain is DVKVTQSSRYLVKRTGEKVFLECVQDMDHENMFWYRQDPGLGLRLIYFSYDVKMKEKGDIPEGYSVSREKKERFSLILESASTNQTSMYLCASSLSGLAGGFYEQYFGPGTRLTVT.